Sequencing of this T cell receptor beta chain was carried out in a study of blood T cell repertoires in COVID-19. The assay was immunoSEQ multiplex PCR, and TCRdb's table has in-frame clones only and misses some. Here the sample spans approximately 290,000 clones, roughly 90% being singletons. V was shortened by 0 bases and J by 2 bases, with 10 bases between the two germline ends. CDR1 is SGHNT and CDR2 is YYREEE in the germline V gene (reference sequence). This CDR3 is 15 amino acids long. V gene TRBV5-4 combines with J gene TRBJ2-3, with D possibly matching TRBD2 (6 bases). This TCR came from a man aged 25-40 years with acute or convalescent COVID-19. The sequenced sample was peripheral blood. The CDR3 spells CASSLGTTPTDTQYF. Written as DNA, the CDR3 is TGTGCCAGCAGCTTGGGGACTACCCCCACAGATACGCAGTATTTT.